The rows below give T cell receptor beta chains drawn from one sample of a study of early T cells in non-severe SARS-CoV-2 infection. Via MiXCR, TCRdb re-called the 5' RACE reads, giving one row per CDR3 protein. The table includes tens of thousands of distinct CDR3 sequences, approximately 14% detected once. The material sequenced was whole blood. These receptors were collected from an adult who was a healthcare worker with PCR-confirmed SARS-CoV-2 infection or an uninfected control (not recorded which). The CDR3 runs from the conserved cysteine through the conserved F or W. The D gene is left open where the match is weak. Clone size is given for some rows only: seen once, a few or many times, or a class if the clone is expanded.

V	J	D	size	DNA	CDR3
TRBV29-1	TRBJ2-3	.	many	TGCAGCGTTATAGACAGACATAGCACAGATACGCAGTATTTT	CSVIDRHSTDTQYF
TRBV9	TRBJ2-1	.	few	TGTGCCAGCATACCCCCGGCAGGGAGTGAGCAGTTCTTC	CASIPPAGSEQFF
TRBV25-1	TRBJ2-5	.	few	TGTGCCAGCAGTGATCAACCCCCGGGTTTCCAAGAGACCCAGTACTTC	CASSDQPPGFQETQYF
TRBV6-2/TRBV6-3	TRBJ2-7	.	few	TGTGCCAGCAGTTACGAGGGGAACGACAACGAGCAGTACTTC	CASSYEGNDNEQYF
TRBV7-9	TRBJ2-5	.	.	TGTGCCAGCAGCGAAAGCAATGGGGCCAAAGAGACCCAGTACTTC	CASSESNGAKETQYF
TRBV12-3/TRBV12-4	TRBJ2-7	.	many	.	CASSSSGSYEQYF
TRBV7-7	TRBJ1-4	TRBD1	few	TGTGCCAGCAGCCCCGGGAGGGGACAGTCTAATGAAAAACTGTTTTTT	CASSPGRGQSNEKLFF
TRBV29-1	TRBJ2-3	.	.	TGCAGCGTTGTGGGGGACGCAGATACGCAGTATTTT	CSVVGDADTQYF
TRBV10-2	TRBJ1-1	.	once	TGCGCCAGCAGTGTCTTGCAGCAGGAAGCTTTCTTT	CASSVLQQEAFF
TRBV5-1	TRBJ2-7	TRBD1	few	TGCGCCAGCAGAACAAGGACAGGCTCCGGTAACGAGCAGTACTTC	CASRTRTGSGNEQYF
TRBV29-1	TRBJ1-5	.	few	TGCAGCGCTGGGCCGGCGGCCAATCAGCCCCAGCATTTT	CSAGPAANQPQHF
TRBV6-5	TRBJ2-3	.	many	TGTGCCAGCAGTTACTCGAGTCAGGGTACAGATACGCAGTATTTT	CASSYSSQGTDTQYF
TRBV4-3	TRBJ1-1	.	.	TGCGCCAGCAGCCCTGACGCCAGAAACACTGAAGCTTTCTTT	CASSPDARNTEAFF
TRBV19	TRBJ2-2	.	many	TGTGCCAGTAGTATCCGCCTCACCGGGGAGCTGTTTTTT	CASSIRLTGELFF
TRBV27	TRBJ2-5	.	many	TGTGCCAGCAGTTTGGGGGTAGACCCAGAGACCCAGTACTTC	CASSLGVDPETQYF
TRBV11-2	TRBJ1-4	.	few	TGTGCCAGCAGCGCAGGGACAACCTCGTGGGAAAAACTGTTTTTT	CASSAGTTSWEKLFF
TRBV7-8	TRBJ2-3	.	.	TGTGCCAGCAGCTTAGTTAGGGTAGATACGCAGTATTTT	CASSLVRVDTQYF
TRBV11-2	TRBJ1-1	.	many	TGTGCCAGCAGCCTAGAGGACAGTTCGGCGACTGAAGCTTTCTTT	CASSLEDSSATEAFF
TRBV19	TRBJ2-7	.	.	TGTGCCAGTAGCCCACGGTCCGTAGGCGAGCAGTACTTC	CASSPRSVGEQYF
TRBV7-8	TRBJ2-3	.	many	TGTGCCAGCAGCCCCCACCTGGCTACCACCGTCGCAGATACGCAGTATTTT	CASSPHLATTVADTQYF
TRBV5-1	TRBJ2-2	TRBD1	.	TGCGCCAGCAGCTTGGAAGGGGGCTACACCGGGGAGCTGTTTTTT	CASSLEGGYTGELFF
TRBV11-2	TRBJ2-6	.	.	TGTGCCAGCAGCGGATCCCTCTCTGGGGCCAACGTCCTGACTTTC	CASSGSLSGANVLTF
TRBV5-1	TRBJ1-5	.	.	TGCGCCAGCAGCTTGGCGGGGCAGGGTCCTGATCAGCCCCAGCATTTT	CASSLAGQGPDQPQHF
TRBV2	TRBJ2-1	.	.	TGTGCCAGCTCGGACTGGAGCTCCTACAATGAGCAGTTCTTC	CASSDWSSYNEQFF
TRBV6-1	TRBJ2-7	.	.	TGTGCCAGCACGGGGAGGAGAGATTACGAGCAGTACTTC	CASTGRRDYEQYF
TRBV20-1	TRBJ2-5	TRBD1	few	TGCAGTGCCACCCCGCAGGGGGCGCAGACCCAGTACTTC	CSATPQGAQTQYF
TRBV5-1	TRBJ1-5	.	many	TGCGCCAGCAGCCCCGGACAGAATCAGCCCCAGCATTTT	CASSPGQNQPQHF
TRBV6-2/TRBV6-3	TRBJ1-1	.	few	TGTGCCAGCAGTTACCGGGACTACACTGAAGCTTTCTTT	CASSYRDYTEAFF
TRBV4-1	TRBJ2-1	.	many	TGCGCCAGCAGCCAAGAAGGGACGGCCTGGGTAGCCGTCAATGAGCAGTTCTTC	CASSQEGTAWVAVNEQFF
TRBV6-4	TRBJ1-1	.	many	TGTGCCGGCAGTTACCGGGACACCCCTAACACTGAAGCTTTCTTT	CAGSYRDTPNTEAFF
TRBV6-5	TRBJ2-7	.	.	TGTGCCAGCAGTTATACCCTTCGGGCGGTGTCGAACGAGCAGTACTTC	CASSYTLRAVSNEQYF
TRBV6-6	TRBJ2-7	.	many	TGTGCCAGCAGCTACCTAGCCGGAGAGGCCTACGAGCAGTACTTC	CASSYLAGEAYEQYF
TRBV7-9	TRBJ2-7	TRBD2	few	TGTGCCAGCAGCTTAGACGGGGGGGCACACGAGCAGTACTTC	CASSLDGGAHEQYF
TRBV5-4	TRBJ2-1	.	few	TGTGCCAGCAGGGGCCAGGACAGTAATGAGCAGTTCTTC	CASRGQDSNEQFF
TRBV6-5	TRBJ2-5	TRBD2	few	TGTGCCAGCAGTTACCAGCGGGGGCTCCAAGAGACCCAGTACTTC	CASSYQRGLQETQYF
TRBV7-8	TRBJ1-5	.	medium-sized	TGTGCCAGCAGCTTAGTTCCAGGCTATCAGCCCCAGCATTTT	CASSLVPGYQPQHF
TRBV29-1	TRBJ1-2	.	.	TGCAGCGGGCGGGACGGCGCCTATGGCTACACCTTC	CSGRDGAYGYTF
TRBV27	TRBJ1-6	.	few	TGTGCCAGTCAGGGGAACTCCTATAATTCACCCCTCCACTTT	CASQGNSYNSPLHF
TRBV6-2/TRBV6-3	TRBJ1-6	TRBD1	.	TGTGCCAGCAGTTACCGAAAGACAGGGAGTAATTCACCCCTCCACTTT	CASSYRKTGSNSPLHF
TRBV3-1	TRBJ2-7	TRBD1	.	TGTGCCAGCAGTCGACAGGGGACCTCCTACGAGCAGTACTTC	CASSRQGTSYEQYF
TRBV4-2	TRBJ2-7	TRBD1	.	TGTGCCAGCAGCCAAGAACCAGGGACAGGGCGAGACGAGCAGTACTTC	CASSQEPGTGRDEQYF